This passage covers 4 T cell receptor beta chains from one sample sequenced in a study of T cells in tuberculosis. Method: immunoSEQ multiplex PCR; TCRdb's copy keeps in-frame clones and lacks some. Of about 33,000 clones detected, around 90% appear once; the ten largest clones hold around 7.7%. The sample was PBMCs. These receptors originate from a donor aged 10-29 years with latent tuberculosis or without tuberculosis infection. Some clones in this sample may be carry-over from other donors' samples.

CDR3: CASSSALLGGLGQPQHF. The CDR3 DNA is TGTGCCAGCAGCTCCGCCTTGCTAGGCGGGCTCGGTCAGCCCCAGCATTTT. V is TRBV5-5 and J is TRBJ1-5; D uncertain. Germline V lookup: CDR1 SGHKS, CDR2 YYEKEE (reference sequence). Trimming left V 3 bases short and J 6 bases short, with 22 bases between. The CDR3 runs 17 residues.

This chain links TRBV6-1 with TRBJ1-2, with TRBD1 as a possible D gene (5 bases). The V gene lost 4 bases and the J gene lost 4 bases, with 10 bases spanning the gap. CDR3 length equals 13 residues. CDR1 and CDR2 from the germline V gene are MNHNS and SASEGT. The CDR3 spells CASSAGSAYGYTF. The CDR3 coding sequence is TGTGCCAGCAGTGCAGGGTCGGCCTATGGCTACACCTTC.

The chain uses TRBV10-3 and TRBJ2-2; D is uncertain. This CDR3 comprises 15 residues. Germline values: CDR1 ENHRY, CDR2 SYGVKD. Trimming took 6 bases from V and 7 from J, leaving 18 bases between them. The CDR3 protein is CAISGAERPSGELFF. The CDR3 region has the DNA TGTGCCATCAGCGGAGCAGAACGTCCTAGCGGGGAGCTGTTTTTT.

The chain joins TRBV7-9 to TRBJ2-1; 8 bases fit TRBD2. From germline, CDR1 is SEHNR and CDR2 FQNEAQ (reference sequence). This CDR3 region has 18 residues. Trimming removed 5 bases from V and 1 base from J; junction bases left unmatched: 13. CDR3 residues: CASSPPPGGLQSYNEQFF. As DNA, the CDR3 is TGTGCCAGCAGCCCACCCCCGGGAGGGCTTCAGTCCTACAATGAGCAGTTCTTC. The full variable domain, its missing parts supplied by reference TRBV7-9 and TRBJ2-1, is DTGVSQNPRHKITKRGQNVTFRCDPISEHNRLYWYRQTLGQGPEFLTYFQNEAQLEKSRLLSDRFSAERPKGSFSTLEIQRTEQGDSAMYLCASSPPPGGLQSYNEQFFGPGTRLTVL.